The sequence of this T cell receptor (beta chain) was determined in a study of monozygotic twins with inflammatory bowel disease. TCRdb derives one entry per CDR3 protein from the 5' RACE reads, leaving out DNA. Its listing shows about 93,000 distinct CDR3 sequences. Findings and caveats of the study: Support was lacking for any single strong IBD-associated signal or clonotype.

With respect to this clonotype: What it binds is unknown.

The receptor's source is a human donor with ulcerative colitis or Crohn's disease, or a healthy co-twin of an affected twin (not recorded which). Sequenced material: blood.

Here the CDR3 reads CSVEDQGDGYTF. The rearrangement uses TRBV29-1 and TRBJ1-2; TCRdb designates TRBD1, a call that cannot be tested without DNA. In germline, CDR1 is SQVTM, CDR2 ANQGSEA. There are 12 residues in the CDR3.